The present T cell receptor beta chain was sequenced within a study of T cell repertoires in cytomegalovirus infection (dated 2019 in TCRdb). General notes on the study: Recently identified HLA-C-restricted CMV epitopes, whose presentation resists viral immunomodulation, were targeted by peptide stimulations together with well-studied HLA-B-restricted epitopes. Because public TCR beta signatures pointed to carriage of CMV infection together with the matching HLA type, the HLA type of each donor mattered for the analysis.

Overall results and qualifications from the work: The ex vivo response was dominated by HLA-C-restricted CMV-specific TCR beta clonotypes, which also provided the single most frequent clonotype in two of eight donors. Cumulative frequency of public TCR beta family members discriminated carriers of CMV infection plus the relevant HLA type in this cohort and an independent roughly 340-donor cohort.

This clonotype was detected once. The clone's antigen remains unknown. Base qualities are not at hand, and no much larger clone is one base apart. One read amounts to weak evidence. TCRdb names Illumina HiSeq 1500 as the instrument used. The public reads were quality trimmed at Q25 with fastp and then assembled into clones with MiXCR by TCRdb, keeping productive beta chains. Each entry is one CDR3 protein sequence, shown with its most common DNA and genes. For this sample the table gives 450,000 to 550,000 distinct CDR3 sequences, of which 42% were detected only once. In total, the top ten clones hold about 41% of the sample. The sample's treatment or condition label, decoded: in vitro stimulation with specific CMV peptide epitopes to enrich CMV-specific T cells. Here the sequenced sample was cultured PBMCs, taken from culture after CMV antigen stimulation. The receptor was isolated from a human donor in good health (CMV status not recorded). Some clones in this sample may be carry-over from other donors' samples.

The DNA is TGCGCCAGCAGCTTGGCCGGTACCTCCTACAATGAGCAGTTCTTC. This translates into CASSLAGTSYNEQFF. The chain is made from TRBV5-1 and TRBJ2-1; the D gene identity is not certain. There are 15 amino acids in the CDR3, from cysteine to phenylalanine inclusive. This entry keeps only the CDR3 DNA: 45 bases, framed from base 1. Based on the germline V gene, the CDR1 and CDR2 sequences are SGHRS and YFSETQ. V is pared back by 0 bases and J by 0 bases, with 7 bases lying between the germline termini.